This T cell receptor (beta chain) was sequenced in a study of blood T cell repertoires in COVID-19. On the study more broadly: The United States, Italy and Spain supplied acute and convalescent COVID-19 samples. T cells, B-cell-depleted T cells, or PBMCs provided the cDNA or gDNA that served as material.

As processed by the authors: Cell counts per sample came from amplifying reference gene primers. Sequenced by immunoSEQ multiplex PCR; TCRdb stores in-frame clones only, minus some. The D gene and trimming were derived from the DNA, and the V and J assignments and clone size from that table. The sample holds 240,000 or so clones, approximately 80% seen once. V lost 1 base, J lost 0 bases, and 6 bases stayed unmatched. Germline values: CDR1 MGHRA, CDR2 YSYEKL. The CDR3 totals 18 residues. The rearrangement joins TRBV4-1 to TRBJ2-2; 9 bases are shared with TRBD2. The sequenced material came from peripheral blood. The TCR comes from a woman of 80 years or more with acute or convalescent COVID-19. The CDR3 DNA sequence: TGCGCCAGCAGCCAAGTCAGCGGGGGGACCACGAACACCGGGGAGCTGTTTTTT. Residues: CASSQVSGGTTNTGELFF.